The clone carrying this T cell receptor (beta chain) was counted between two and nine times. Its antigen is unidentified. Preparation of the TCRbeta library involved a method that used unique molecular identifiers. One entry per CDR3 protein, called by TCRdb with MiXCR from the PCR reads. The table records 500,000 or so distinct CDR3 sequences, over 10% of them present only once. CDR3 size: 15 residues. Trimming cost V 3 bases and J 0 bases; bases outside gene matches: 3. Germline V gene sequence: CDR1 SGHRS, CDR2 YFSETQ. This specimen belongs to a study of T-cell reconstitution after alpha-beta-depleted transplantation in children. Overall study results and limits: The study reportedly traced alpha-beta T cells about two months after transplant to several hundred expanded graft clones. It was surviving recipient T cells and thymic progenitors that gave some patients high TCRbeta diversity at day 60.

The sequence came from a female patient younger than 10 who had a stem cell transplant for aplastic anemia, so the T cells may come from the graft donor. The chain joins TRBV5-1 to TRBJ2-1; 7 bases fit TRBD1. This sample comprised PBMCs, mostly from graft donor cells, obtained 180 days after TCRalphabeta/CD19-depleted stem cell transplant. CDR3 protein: CASSSDRRSYNEQFF. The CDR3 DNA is TGCGCCAGCAGCTCGGACAGGCGCTCCTACAATGAGCAGTTCTTC.